This T cell receptor beta chain was retrieved from a study of blood T cell repertoires in COVID-19. Study-level information: Italy, Spain and the United States were the sources of the convalescent and acute COVID-19 samples. T cells, B-cell-depleted T cells, or PBMCs provided the cDNA or gDNA that served as material.

Patients in Seattle were enrolled during active infection, then followed longitudinally. Germline CDR1 is SGHTA and CDR2 is FQGNSA. The V end lost 6 bases, the J end lost 3 bases, and 13 bases lay between the germline ends. The CDR3 length is 14 residues. How the authors handled the data: The authors estimated nucleated cell counts from reference gene primer amplification. Method: immunoSEQ multiplex PCR; TCRdb's copy keeps in-frame clones and lacks some. Clone size and the V and J calls come from that table; the DNA yielded D and trimming. The sample has under 200,000 clones; more than 85% are singletons.

Sequenced: peripheral blood. The receptor comes from a woman of 80 years or more with COVID-19, enrolled during active disease. The chain uses TRBV7-2 and TRBJ2-3; the D gene is possibly TRBD2 (7 bases). CDR3 nucleotides: TGTGCCAGCAGTTTCGGGGGGCCGACAGATACGCAGTATTTT. It yields the protein CASSFGGPTDTQYF. The whole variable domain, filled in from reference TRBV7-2 and TRBJ2-3, reads GAGVSQSPSNKVTEKGKDVELRCDPISGHTALYWYRQSLGQGLEFLIYFQGNSAPDKSGLPSDRFSAERTGGSVSTLTIQRTQQEDSAVYLCASSFGGPTDTQYFGPGTRLTVL.